These 17 T cell receptor beta chains were sequenced from one sample in a study of PD-1 blockade in classical Hodgkin lymphoma. Profiled with immunoSEQ multiplex PCR; TCRdb holds only in-frame clones, not every one. The repertoire holds around 12,000 clones, with 88% as singletons. Described time point: cycle 4 day 1 (C4D1), after less than 7 weeks of nivolumab. Relapses following autologous stem cell transplantation were seen in all patients, with brentuximab vedotin exposure varying. The study purified CD4+ T cells from thawed PBMCs using magnetic negative selection. This sample comprised CD4+ T cells from blood, obtained before the fourth cycle of nivolumab. The receptors shown here come from a human donor with classical Hodgkin lymphoma.

The chain is built from TRBV28 and TRBJ2-5; 7 nucleotides align to TRBD1. The CDR3 loop spans 12 amino acids. Trimming cost V 6 bases and J 13 bases; bases outside gene matches: 11. Germline V gene lookup returns CDR1 MDHEN and CDR2 SYDVKM. The CDR3, as DNA: TGTGCCAGCAGCCCAAGATGGGACAGCTCGTACTTC. This translates into CASSPRWDSSYF.

This clone was detected once. V and J are TRBV4-2 and TRBJ2-7; D not resolved. The length of the CDR3 is 14 residues. The germline gives CDR1 LGHNA, CDR2 YNFKEQ. V was pared by 5 bases and J by 5 bases, with 16 bases between. CDR3 residues: CASSLTGRVNEQYF. CDR3 in DNA: TGTGCCAGCAGCTTGACGGGTAGGGTCAACGAGCAGTACTTC.

CDR3: CASSLDGDYEQYF. CDR3 in DNA: TGTGCCAGCAGCTTAGATGGGGACTACGAGCAGTACTTC. The chain carries TRBV11-3 and TRBJ2-7; D not resolved. Germline lookup yields CDR1 SGHNT and CDR2 YENEEA. The CDR3 has 13 amino acids. The ends were cut back, 0 bases at V and 3 bases at J, with 6 bases in the middle. The full variable domain, with the rest looked up from reference TRBV11-3 and TRBJ2-7, is EAGVVQSPRYKIIEKKQPVAFWCNPISGHNTLYWYLQNLGQGPELLIRYENEEAVDDSQLPKDRFSAERLKGVDSTLKIQPAELGDSAVYLCASSLDGDYEQYFGPGTRLTVT.

V gene TRBV4-2 combines with J gene TRBJ1-5, with D unclear. The CDR3 loop spans 14 amino acids. V lost 0 bases to trimming and J lost 14 bases, with 17 bases between them. Per the germline V gene, CDR1 is LGHNA and CDR2 is YNFKEQ. As DNA, the CDR3 is TGTGCCAGCAGCCAAGAACTGGGCGCAGGAGAGGAGCATTTT. It yields the protein CASSQELGAGEEHF.

This sequence joins TRBV18 and TRBJ2-3; D is undetermined. The length of the CDR3 is 14 residues. Germline V gene lookup returns CDR1 KGHSH and CDR2 LQKENI. Trimming took 2 bases from V and 2 from J, leaving 8 bases between them. The CDR3 here is CASSPIPHTDTQYF. CDR3 nucleotide sequence: TGTGCCAGCTCACCAATCCCCCACACAGATACGCAGTATTTT. Together with reference TRBV18 and TRBJ2-3, the CDR3 gives the full variable domain: NAGVMQNPRHLVRRRGQEARLRCSPMKGHSHVYWYRQLPEEGLKFMVYLQKENIIDESGMPKERFSAEFPKEGPSILRIQQVVRGDSAAYFCASSPIPHTDTQYFGPGTRLTVL.

V gene TRBV7-3 combines with J gene TRBJ2-5; tentatively, D is TRBD2 (5 bases). The V end was cut by 0 bases, the J end by 5 bases, with 7 bases between. The germline V gene encodes CDR1 SGHTA and CDR2 FQGTGA. The CDR3 runs to 13 residues. The CDR3 bases are TGTGCCAGCAGCTTAACTAGCGTCGAGACCCAGTACTTC. Translated, it gives CASSLTSVETQYF.

In the case of this clone: A read error may produce the germline difference seen at one junction end. The V gene is TRBV29-1, the J gene TRBJ2-3; 9 positions match TRBD1. CDR3 length: 16 amino acids. Germline CDR1 is SQVTM and CDR2 is ANQGSEA. CDR3: CSVKETTGTGQNTQYF. CDR3 sequence (DNA): TGCAGCGTTAAAGAAACTACCGGGACAGGGCAAAATACGCAGTATTTT.

The V and J genes are TRBV6-5 and TRBJ2-1; 9 bases match TRBD2. Germline assignment: CDR1 MNHEY and CDR2 SVGAGI. The CDR3 consists of 15 residues. After removal of 2 bases from V and 7 bases from J, the junction contained 6 bases not matched to a gene. CDR3 bases: TGTGCCAGCAGTTACGATTCGGGACTAGCAAATGAGCAGTTCTTC. Its protein is CASSYDSGLANEQFF.

This chain connects TRBV6-4 to TRBJ1-6, with no clear D. Trimming shortened V by 2 bases and J by 6 bases, and 5 bases separated the two germline ends. The CDR3 consists of 13 residues. Per the germline V gene, CDR1 is MRHNA and CDR2 is SNTAGT. The CDR3, as DNA: TGTGCCAGCAGTGACACCTTTAATTCACCCCTCCACTTT. Translating it yields CASSDTFNSPLHF.

The rearrangement links TRBV25-1 to TRBJ1-4, with D possibly matching TRBD1 (6 bases). Trimming stripped 2 bases from V and 8 bases from J, with 12 bases between. The CDR3 is made up of 14 amino acids. Germline values: CDR1 MGHDK, CDR2 SYGVNS. CDR3 sequence (DNA): TGTGCCAGCAGTGAAAGAAGGGGGGCGGAAAAACTGTTTTTT. Translation: CASSERRGAEKLFF.

The chain uses TRBV7-9 and TRBJ2-5; D perhaps matches TRBD1 (6 bases). CDR1 and CDR2 (germline): SEHNR, FQNEAQ (reference sequence). The CDR3 is made up of 13 amino acids. Trimming pared 1 base from V and 5 bases from J, leaving 8 bases between. This CDR3 reads CASSLEGVETQYF. As DNA, the CDR3 is TGTGCCAGCAGCTTAGAGGGGGTGGAGACCCAGTACTTC.

The sample holds a few counts of this clone. The chain employs TRBV5-6 and TRBJ2-5; D perhaps matches TRBD1 (7 bases). Trimming pared 6 bases from V and 6 bases from J, leaving 18 bases between. Germline V lookup: CDR1 SGHDT, CDR2 YYEEEE. There are 14 residues in the CDR3. The CDR3 sequence is CASTGSTGRQTQYF. CDR3 nucleotides: TGTGCCAGCACCGGGTCGACAGGGAGGCAGACCCAGTACTTC.

The chain carries TRBV4-1 and TRBJ2-7, with 9 bases identical to TRBD1. The CDR3 spans 15 residues. In germline, CDR1 is MGHRA, CDR2 YSYEKL. J gave up 4 bases and V 4 bases, and 8 bases lay outside the gene matches. The CDR3 DNA reads TGCGCCAGCAGCCTCTTGACAGGGGGGCTGTACGAGCAGTACTTC. Amino acids: CASSLLTGGLYEQYF.

This clone was picked up one time. This sequence joins TRBV5-1 and TRBJ2-1; 7 bases are a match to TRBD1. From germline, CDR1 is SGHRS and CDR2 YFSETQ. The CDR3 has 15 residues. Trimming cost V 0 bases and J 5 bases; bases outside gene matches: 5. CDR3 sequence (DNA): TGCGCCAGCAGCTTGGGGGGGACAGCGGACAATGAGCAGTTCTTC. It is translated as CASSLGGTADNEQFF.

The rearrangement uses TRBV9 and TRBJ2-7, with D tentatively TRBD1 (6 bases). Germline V lookup: CDR1 SGDLS, CDR2 YYNGEE. The CDR3 sequence is 15 residues long. V shed 0 bases and J shed 3 bases, with 13 bases lying between them. In DNA form, the CDR3 reads TGTGCCAGCAGCGTAGATACAGGGATCCGCTACGAGCAGTACTTC. This sequence encodes CASSVDTGIRYEQYF.

The chain employs TRBV28 and TRBJ2-1; no definite D call. The CDR3 contains 12 residues. The V gene's germline CDR1 is MDHEN and CDR2 SYDVKM. The V gene lost 10 bases and the J gene lost 9 bases, with 16 bases spanning the gap. The CDR3 DNA reads TGTGCCACCGTTACTCTTAAGGGTGAGCAGTTCTTC. This sequence encodes CATVTLKGEQFF.

The V gene is TRBV2, the J gene TRBJ1-1; 10 bases align to TRBD1. Trimming took 6 bases from V and 4 from J; bases not matched to a gene: 8. CDR1 SNHLY and CDR2 FYNNEI come from the germline V gene. This CDR3 has 15 residues. The CDR3 region has the DNA TGTGCCAGCAGAAACATTGGACAGGGGGGCACTGAAGCTTTCTTT. Translation: CASRNIGQGGTEAFF. Using reference TRBV2 and TRBJ1-1 for the parts outside the CDR3, the full variable domain is EPEVTQTPSHQVTQMGQEVILRCVPISNHLYFYWYRQILGQKVEFLVSFYNNEISEKSEIFDDQFSVERPDGSNFTLKIRSTKLEDSAMYFCASRNIGQGGTEAFFGQGTRLTVV.